This T cell receptor beta chain was identified during a study of T-cell reconstitution after alpha-beta-depleted transplantation in children. This CDR3 is 12 amino acids long. Trimming cost V 4 bases and J 5 bases, with 6 bases left between them. The V gene's germline CDR1 is SGDLS and CDR2 YYNGEE. In this sample, this clonotype turned up many times. Its specificity is not known. Researchers prepared the TCRbeta library using unique molecular identifiers, the study reports. Each CDR3 protein gets one entry after TCRdb re-called the PCR reads with MiXCR. The sample lists fewer than 700,000 distinct CDR3 sequences; 20% to 25% were seen once. Notes on the study in general: At one year after transplant, newly produced T cells mostly accounted for T-cell counts and diversity. At day 60, the high TCRbeta diversity found in some patients originated from recipient T cells and thymic progenitors that had survived. Reportedly, roughly two months post-transplant, alpha-beta T cells arose from several hundred expanded graft clones.

The V call is TRBV9, the J call TRBJ2-2; D gene unclear. The origin of this receptor is a boy in the first two years of life who had a stem cell transplant for acute myeloid leukemia, so the T cells may come from the graft donor. Specimen: PBMCs, mostly from graft donor cells, collected 360 days after TCRalphabeta/CD19-depleted stem cell transplant. The CDR3 spells CASSPMTGELFF. In DNA, the CDR3 is TGTGCCAGCAGCCCTATGACCGGGGAGCTGTTTTTT.